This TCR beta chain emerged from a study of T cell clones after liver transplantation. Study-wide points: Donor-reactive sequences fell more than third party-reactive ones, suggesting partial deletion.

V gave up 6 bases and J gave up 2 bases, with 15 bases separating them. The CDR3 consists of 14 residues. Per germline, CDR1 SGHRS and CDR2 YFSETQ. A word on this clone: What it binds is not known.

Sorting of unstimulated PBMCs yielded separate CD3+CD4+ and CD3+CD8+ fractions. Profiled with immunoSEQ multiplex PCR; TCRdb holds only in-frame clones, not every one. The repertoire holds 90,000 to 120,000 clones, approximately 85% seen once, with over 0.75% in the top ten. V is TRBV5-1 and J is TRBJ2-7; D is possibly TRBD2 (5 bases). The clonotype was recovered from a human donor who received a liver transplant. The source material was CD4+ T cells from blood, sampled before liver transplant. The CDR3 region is CASTTTSGTYEQYF. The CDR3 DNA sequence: TGCGCCAGCACCACGACCTCCGGGACCTACGAGCAGTACTTC.